Presented here are 32 T cell receptor beta chains from one specimen sequenced in a study of blood T cell repertoires in COVID-19. The table came from immunoSEQ multiplex PCR; TCRdb's copy has only in-frame clones and leaves some out. The table lists approximately 28,000 clones, about 90% of them singletons. Sequenced: peripheral blood. These receptors originate from a woman aged 60-75 years with active COVID-19.

V and J are TRBV28 and TRBJ2-7; the D is unclear. CDR3 size: 14 residues. Trimming took 2 bases from V and 0 from J, leaving 8 bases between them. Germline V gene lookup returns CDR1 MDHEN and CDR2 SYDVKM. The CDR3 nucleotides are TGTGCCAGCAGTTTAAACGGGTTCTCCTACGAGCAGTACTTC. This encodes CASSLNGFSYEQYF.

The chain combines TRBV7-8 with TRBJ1-4; tentatively, D is TRBD1 (5 bases). Trimming removed 5 bases at V and 8 bases at J, with 15 bases between. This CDR3 contains 14 residues. CDR1 is SGHVS, CDR2 FQNEAQ, per germline. The CDR3: CASSTSGGEEKLFF. The CDR3 DNA sequence: TGTGCCAGCAGCACCTCGGGGGGAGAAGAAAAACTGTTTTTT.

The chain is built from TRBV9 and TRBJ2-6, with 12 positions matching TRBD2. This CDR3 is built from 17 residues. CDR1 SGDLS and CDR2 YYNGEE come from the germline V gene. V shed 4 bases, J shed 2 bases, and the junction held 4 bases outside the gene matches. The CDR3 region has the DNA TGTGCCAGCAGCCCCCGGACTAGCGGGACTGGGGCCAACGTCCTGACTTTC. It codes for CASSPRTSGTGANVLTF.

The rearrangement joins TRBV3-1 (or the pseudogene TRBV3-2) to TRBJ2-3, with TRBD2 matching over 8 bases. The trim removed 4 bases at V and 6 bases at J, leaving 15 bases unmatched. The CDR3 is 17 amino acids. Germline-derived CDR1 and CDR2 are LGHDT and YNNKEL (reference sequence). For the CDR3, the DNA is TGTGCCAGCAGCCCGGCGGTAACTAGCGGACCTGGGGATACGCAGTATTTT. Protein product: CASSPAVTSGPGDTQYF.

The genes are TRBV7-2 and TRBJ2-1; 9 positions agree with TRBD2. CDR3 length: 18 amino acids. Germline CDR1 SGHTA, CDR2 FQGNSA. J gave up 0 bases and V 5 bases, and 11 bases lay outside the gene matches. DNA for the CDR3: TGTGCCAGCAGCACGGGACTAGCAATCACGGGCTCCTACAATGAGCAGTTCTTC. It encodes CASSTGLAITGSYNEQFF.

The chain employs TRBV25-1 and TRBJ2-3; perhaps TRBD2 as D (6 bases). The V gene's germline CDR1 is MGHDK and CDR2 SYGVNS. The CDR3 runs to 16 residues. The V gene lost 2 bases and the J gene lost 2 bases, with 14 bases spanning the gap. The CDR3 loop is CASSEGWGDLTDTQYF. In DNA form, the CDR3 reads TGTGCCAGCAGTGAAGGGTGGGGGGACCTCACAGATACGCAGTATTTT.

The chain uses TRBV5-1 and TRBJ2-7, with 8 positions matching TRBD1. Losses at the gene ends were 0 bases for V and 4 bases for J; bases not matched to a gene: 3. The germline gives CDR1 SGHRS, CDR2 YFSETQ. This CDR3 comprises 14 residues. CDR3 sequence reads: CASSLARGPYEQYF. In nucleotides, the CDR3 is TGCGCCAGCAGCTTGGCCAGGGGGCCGTACGAGCAGTACTTC.

The chain couples TRBV2 to TRBJ2-1; a weak D match, TRBD1 (6 bases). The V and J ends lost 1 base and 5 bases respectively, with 9 bases between them. CDR3 length equals 14 residues. Germline V gives CDR1 SNHLY, CDR2 FYNNEI. The CDR3 DNA reads as TGTGCCAGCAGTGAAGGTAGGGGGAACAATGAGCAGTTCTTC. The encoded protein is CASSEGRGNNEQFF.

This chain links TRBV10-1 with TRBJ2-1; 8 nucleotides align to TRBD1. The CDR3 contains 16 residues. Germline lookup yields CDR1 WNHNN and CDR2 SYGVQD (reference sequence). V gave up 2 bases and J gave up 8 bases; unmatched junction bases: 11. CDR3 DNA: TGCGCCAGCAGTGAGGTATCCGGGACAGGCAGTTATGAGCAGTTCTTC. Its protein product is CASSEVSGTGSYEQFF.

This chain joins TRBV5-1 and TRBJ2-1, with D hard to call. With 3 bases removed from V and 7 bases from J, the gap between germline ends came to 8 bases. The CDR3 extends over 12 amino acids. The V gene's germline CDR1 is SGHRS and CDR2 YFSETQ. The CDR3 region is CASSSGFNEQFF. The CDR3 nucleotides are TGCGCCAGCAGCTCAGGTTTTAATGAGCAGTTCTTC.

This clone was observed a single time. The chain links TRBV5-1 to TRBJ2-5; 13 bases map to TRBD2. The CDR3 length is 15 residues. The trim removed 4 bases at V and 5 bases at J, leaving 5 bases unmatched. CDR1 SGHRS and CDR2 YFSETQ come from the germline V gene. CDR3 DNA sequence: TGCGCCAGCAGCACCGGACTAGCGGGAGCGGAGACCCAGTACTTC. As protein: CASSTGLAGAETQYF.

As concerns this clone: The junction departs from the called germline gene at one end, perhaps through a read error. The chain couples TRBV7-9 to TRBJ2-7, with D tentatively TRBD2 (6 bases). Germline values: CDR1 SEHNR, CDR2 FQNEAQ (reference sequence). CDR3 length: 13 residues. In DNA, the CDR3 is TGTGCCAGCAGCCTGACGGGACTGTACGCGCAGTACTTC. It encodes CASSLTGLYAQYF.

This chain joins TRBV10-3 and TRBJ2-2, with 12 nucleotides matching TRBD2. The CDR3 has 18 amino acids. CDR1 is ENHRY, CDR2 SYGVKD, per germline. The V and J ends lost 6 bases and 4 bases, in that order; junction bases with no gene match: 12. In DNA, the CDR3 is TGTGCCATCAGAACAGGACTAGCGGGAACCGTCGGCACCGGGGAGCTGTTTTTT. As protein: CAIRTGLAGTVGTGELFF.

The V and J genes are TRBV24-1 and TRBJ2-7, with 12 bases matching TRBD2. CDR3 length equals 20 residues. With V trimmed by 4 bases and J by 6 bases, 21 bases remained unmatched. The germline CDR1 and CDR2 sequences are KGHDR and SFDVKD. The CDR3 region is CATSDLETSGSKGVGGEQYF. For the CDR3, the DNA is TGTGCCACCAGTGACCTGGAGACTAGCGGGAGTAAGGGGGTCGGCGGCGAGCAGTACTTC.

This CDR3 reads CASSFSSIAGAYEQYF. CDR3 nucleotide sequence: TGTGCCAGCAGCTTCTCTAGTATCGCCGGAGCTTACGAGCAGTACTTC. J is TRBJ2-7 and V is TRBV11-2; D remains ambiguous. Per the germline V gene, CDR1 is SGHAT and CDR2 is FQNNGV. V was pared by 3 bases and J by 4 bases, with 19 bases between. The CDR3 length is 16 residues.

The chain employs TRBV5-1 and TRBJ2-1; the match to TRBD2 covers 16 bases. Trimming took 4 bases from V and 15 from J; bases not matched to a gene: 10. The CDR3 contains 15 residues. Germline V gives CDR1 SGHRS, CDR2 YFSETQ. In nucleotides, the CDR3 is TGCGCCAGCAGCCTCGGGACTAGCGGGAGGGAGTCACTGTTCTTC. Encoded protein: CASSLGTSGRESLFF.

The rearrangement joins TRBV27 to TRBJ2-1, with a possible D match to TRBD1 (7 bases). Germline V lookup: CDR1 MNHEY, CDR2 SMNVEV (reference sequence). Trimming shortened V by 6 bases and J by 0 bases, and 21 bases separated the two germline ends. The CDR3 is 18 residues long. CDR3 in amino acids: CASRRQGGRTLSYNEQFF. The CDR3 nucleotides read TGTGCCAGCAGAAGACAGGGAGGACGTACGCTCTCCTACAATGAGCAGTTCTTC.

This chain links TRBV6-5 with TRBJ2-3; 10 bases line up with TRBD2. Germline CDR1 MNHEY, CDR2 SVGAGI. The V segment lost 10 bases and the J segment 1 base; nucleotides outside the gene matches: 5. The CDR3 extends over 14 amino acids. The CDR3 bases are TGTGCCACCGCCGGGACTAGCGGCACAGATACGCAGTATTTT. This sequence encodes CATAGTSGTDTQYF.

This clone has a single count. V gene TRBV2 combines with J gene TRBJ2-5, with 9 bases lining up with TRBD1. The CDR3 covers 14 residues. V trimming: 6 bases; J trimming: 4 bases; junction bases outside the gene matches: 6. The germline V gene has CDR1 SNHLY and CDR2 FYNNEI. The chain's CDR3 is CASRKGQGPETQYF. CDR3 DNA sequence: TGTGCCAGCAGGAAGGGACAGGGACCAGAGACCCAGTACTTC.

V is TRBV2 and J is TRBJ2-7; no definite D call. Germline CDR1 SNHLY, CDR2 FYNNEI. The CDR3 spans 11 residues. V shed 5 bases and J shed 2 bases, with 4 bases lying between them. The CDR3 region is CASSLTYEQYF. In DNA form, the CDR3 reads TGTGCCAGCAGTCTTACCTACGAGCAGTACTTC.

The V call is TRBV7-8, the J call TRBJ1-2; TRBD1 matches at 8 bases. The V and J ends lost 5 bases and 2 bases, in that order; junction bases with no gene match: 4. CDR1 SGHVS and CDR2 FQNEAQ come from the germline V gene. This CDR3 region has 14 residues. The CDR3 nucleotides are TGTGCCAGCAGCAACAGGGGGTCGAACTATGGCTACACCTTC. Translation: CASSNRGSNYGYTF.

This chain uses TRBV14 with TRBJ1-2; possibly TRBD1 for D (5 bases). This CDR3 comprises 17 residues. Germline V lookup: CDR1 SGHDN, CDR2 FVKESK. Trimming removed 0 bases at V and 4 bases at J, with 18 bases between. The CDR3 coding sequence is TGTGCCAGCAGCCAAGATCGGGGGAGGGCCCATGGCTATGGCTACACCTTC. It yields the protein CASSQDRGRAHGYGYTF.

The chain uses TRBV28 and TRBJ2-7, with a weak D call TRBD2 (6 bases). V was cut by 6 bases and J by 3 bases, with 15 bases left in between. Germline V gene sequence: CDR1 MDHEN, CDR2 SYDVKM. CDR3 length: 14 residues. In DNA, the CDR3 is TGTGCCAGCAGGGGGGGAGGCCCCGTCTACGAGCAGTACTTC. This codes for CASRGGGPVYEQYF.

This clone was detected only a few times. The chain links TRBV28 to TRBJ1-6; D is undetermined. CDR3 length equals 14 residues. The germline V gene encodes CDR1 MDHEN and CDR2 SYDVKM. V lost 8 bases and J 8 bases, leaving 16 bases between the germline ends. The CDR3 nucleotides are TGTGCCAGCCTTAAAAGGGTCGGGGATTCACCCCTCCACTTT. Amino acid sequence: CASLKRVGDSPLHF.

The chain employs TRBV5-1 and TRBJ1-4; D perhaps matches TRBD1 (5 bases). The ends were cut back, 4 bases at V and 3 bases at J, with 13 bases in the middle. CDR1 is SGHRS, CDR2 YFSETQ, per germline. There are 15 residues in the CDR3. Here the CDR3 reads CASSPTDRPNEKLFF. Written as DNA, the CDR3 is TGCGCCAGCAGCCCAACCGACAGACCTAATGAAAAACTGTTTTTT.

This clone has a single count. This chain joins TRBV11-1 and TRBJ2-4; possibly TRBD2 for D (5 bases). This CDR3 comprises 14 residues. Germline CDR1 reads SGHAT; CDR2 reads FQDESV (reference sequence). Between the trimmed V and J ends, which lost 3 bases and 2 bases, there was a span of 8 bases. CDR3 amino acids: CASSFRGTKNIQYF. The DNA of the CDR3 is TGTGCCAGCAGCTTCCGGGGTACCAAAAACATTCAGTACTTC.

The rearrangement uses TRBV10-3 and TRBJ1-6, with TRBD1 matching over 10 bases. Germline values: CDR1 ENHRY, CDR2 SYGVKD. V shed 2 bases and J 7 bases; nucleotides not matched to a gene: 5. There are 16 residues in the CDR3. CDR3 sequence (DNA): TGTGCCATCAGTGAGGCTTGGACAGGGGGGAATTCACCCCTCCACTTT. Translation gives CAISEAWTGGNSPLHF.

This clone came up a few times. The chain uses TRBV19 and TRBJ1-5; D perhaps matches TRBD1 (6 bases). This CDR3 comprises 16 residues. Germline V gene sequence: CDR1 LNHDA, CDR2 SQIVND (reference sequence). The V gene lost 5 bases and the J gene lost 0 bases, with 14 bases spanning the gap. CDR3 nucleotide sequence: TGTGCCAGTAGTCCCAGGACAGAATATAGCAATCAGCCCCAGCATTTT. Protein sequence: CASSPRTEYSNQPQHF.

The chain combines TRBV2 with TRBJ1-6, with a weak D call TRBD1 (6 bases). V dropped 5 bases and J dropped 8 bases, with 13 bases sitting between them. Looked up from germline, CDR1 is SNHLY and CDR2 is FYNNEI. The CDR3 totals 14 residues. The CDR3 DNA is TGTGCCAGCAGTAGACAGGAGTGGGATTCACCCCTCCACTTT. It encodes CASSRQEWDSPLHF. Looking up the rest from reference TRBV2 and TRBJ1-6 gives the full variable domain: EPEVTQTPSHQVTQMGQEVILRCVPISNHLYFYWYRQILGQKVEFLVSFYNNEISEKSEIFDDQFSVERPDGSNFTLKIRSTKLEDSAMYFCASSRQEWDSPLHFGNGTRLTVT.

This sequence joins TRBV5-6 and TRBJ2-1, with a possible D match to TRBD2 (5 bases). The CDR3 has 15 amino acids. Germline V gives CDR1 SGHDT, CDR2 YYEEEE. V shed 0 bases and J shed 7 bases, with 14 bases lying between them. In DNA form, the CDR3 reads TGTGCCAGCAGCTTGGCCTTACTAGGTCGGAATGAGCAGTTCTTC. It specifies CASSLALLGRNEQFF.

V usage is TRBV6-4 and J usage is TRBJ1-2; D unresolved. CDR3 length: 17 residues. Per germline, CDR1 MRHNA and CDR2 SNTAGT. Trimming left V 8 bases short and J 2 bases short, with 24 bases between. DNA for the CDR3: TGTGCCAGCCCGCCCAGACTTATGCGGGTCTACAACTATGGCTACACCTTC. Amino acids: CASPPRLMRVYNYGYTF.

The gene calls are TRBV6-5 and TRBJ2-1; 8 bases map to TRBD2. The CDR3 length is 15 residues. In germline, CDR1 is MNHEY, CDR2 SVGAGI. J gave up 8 bases and V 7 bases, and 13 bases lay outside the gene matches. CDR3 region: CASKPGGSVVYEQFF. DNA for the CDR3: TGTGCCAGCAAACCGGGAGGGTCCGTAGTCTATGAGCAGTTCTTC.